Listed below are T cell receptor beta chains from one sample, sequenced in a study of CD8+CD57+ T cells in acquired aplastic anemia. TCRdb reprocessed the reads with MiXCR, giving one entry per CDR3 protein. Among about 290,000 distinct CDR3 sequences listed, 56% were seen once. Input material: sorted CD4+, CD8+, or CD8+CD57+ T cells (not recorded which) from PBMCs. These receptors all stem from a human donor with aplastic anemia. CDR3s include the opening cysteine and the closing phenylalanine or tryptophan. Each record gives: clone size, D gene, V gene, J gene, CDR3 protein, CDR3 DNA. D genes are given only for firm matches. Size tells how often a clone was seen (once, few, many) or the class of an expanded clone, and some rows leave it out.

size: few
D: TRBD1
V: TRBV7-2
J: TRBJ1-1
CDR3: CASSREGQGNTEAFF
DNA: TGTGCCAGCAGCAGGGAGGGACAGGGTAACACTGAAGCTTTCTTT

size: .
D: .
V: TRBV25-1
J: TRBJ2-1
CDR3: CASSESGPSSYNEQFF
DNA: TGTGCCAGCAGTGAATCGGGTCCTAGCTCCTACAATGAGCAGTTCTTC

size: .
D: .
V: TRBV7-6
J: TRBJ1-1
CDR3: CASSLSVNSEAFF
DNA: TGTGCCAGCAGCTTATCGGTGAATTCTGAAGCTTTCTTT

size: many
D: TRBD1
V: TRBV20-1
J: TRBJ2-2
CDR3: CSAPRTGDTGELFF
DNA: TGCAGTGCACCACGGACAGGGGACACCGGGGAGCTGTTTTTT

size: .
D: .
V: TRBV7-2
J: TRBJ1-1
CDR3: CASSSRTFEAFF
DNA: TGTGCCAGCAGCTCACGGACATTTGAAGCTTTCTTT

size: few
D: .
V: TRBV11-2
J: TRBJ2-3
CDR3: CASSLDEDTQYF
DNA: TGTGCCAGCAGCTTAGACGAAGATACGCAGTATTTT

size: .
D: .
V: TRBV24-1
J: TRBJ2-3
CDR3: CATSDWGTDTQYF
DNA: TGTGCCACCAGTGATTGGGGCACAGATACGCAGTATTTT

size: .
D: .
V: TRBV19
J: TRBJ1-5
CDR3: CASSYRPGLDNEHF
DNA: TGTGCCAGTAGTTATCGACCGGGACTAGACAATGAGCATTTT

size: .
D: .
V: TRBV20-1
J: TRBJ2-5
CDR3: CSARDRASASETQYF
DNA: TGCAGTGCTAGAGATCGGGCTAGCGCGTCGGAGACCCAGTACTTC

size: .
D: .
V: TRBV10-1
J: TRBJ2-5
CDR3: CASSENEEETQYF
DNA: TGCGCCAGCAGTGAGAACGAGGAAGAGACCCAGTACTTC

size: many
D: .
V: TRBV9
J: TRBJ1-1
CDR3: CASSPRGNMNTEAFF
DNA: TGTGCCAGCAGCCCTCGAGGGAATATGAACACTGAAGCTTTCTTT

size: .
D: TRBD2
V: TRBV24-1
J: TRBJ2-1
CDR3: CATSGKSSGTRLANEQFF
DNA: TGTGCCACCAGTGGTAAGTCTAGCGGCACCAGACTAGCTAATGAGCAGTTCTTC

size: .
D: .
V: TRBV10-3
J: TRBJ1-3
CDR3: CAITPIRSRGQHPGNTIYF
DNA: TGTGCCATCACCCCAATCCGTAGTCGGGGGCAACATCCCGGAAACACCATATATTTT

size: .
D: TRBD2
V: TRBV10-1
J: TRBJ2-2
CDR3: CAISESSRGGPFTGELFF
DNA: TGTGCCATCAGTGAGTCGAGTCGCGGGGGGCCCTTCACCGGGGAGCTGTTTTTT

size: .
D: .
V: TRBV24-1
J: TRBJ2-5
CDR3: CATSDGGRETQYF
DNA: TGTGCCACTAGTGACGGAGGGCGGGAGACCCAGTACTTC

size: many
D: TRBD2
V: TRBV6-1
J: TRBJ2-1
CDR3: CASSEVGPGLAGVGSYNEQFF
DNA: TGTGCCAGCAGTGAAGTGGGACCGGGACTAGCGGGAGTGGGGTCCTACAATGAGCAGTTCTTC

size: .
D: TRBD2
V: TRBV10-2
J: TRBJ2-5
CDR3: CASSVGLAGQETQYF
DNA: TGCGCCAGCAGTGTAGGGCTAGCGGGACAAGAGACCCAGTACTTC

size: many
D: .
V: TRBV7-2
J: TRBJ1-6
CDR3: CASSLDSLLHF
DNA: TGTGCCAGCAGCTTAGACAGTCTCCTCCACTTT

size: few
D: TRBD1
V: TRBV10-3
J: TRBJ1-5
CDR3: CAIGQVDQPQHF
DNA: TGTGCCATAGGACAGGTAGATCAGCCCCAGCATTTT

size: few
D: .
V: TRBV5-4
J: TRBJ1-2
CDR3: CASSYDGETNYGYTF
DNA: TGTGCCAGCAGCTACGACGGTGAAACTAACTATGGCTACACCTTC

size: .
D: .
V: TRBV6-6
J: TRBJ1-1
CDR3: CASSVDGEAFF
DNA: TGTGCCAGCAGTGTGGACGGTGAAGCTTTCTTT

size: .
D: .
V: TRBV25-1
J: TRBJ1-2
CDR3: CASSDLRDIDGYTF
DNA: TGTGCCAGCAGTGACCTCCGGGACATAGATGGCTACACCTTC

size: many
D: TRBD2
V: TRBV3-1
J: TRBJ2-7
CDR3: CASSLGLVQYEQYF
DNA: TGTGCCAGCAGCCTCGGACTAGTTCAGTACGAGCAGTACTTC

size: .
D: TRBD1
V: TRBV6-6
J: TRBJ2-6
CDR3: CAGSDRVSGANVLTF
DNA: TGTGCCGGCAGTGACAGGGTCTCTGGGGCCAACGTCCTGACTTTC

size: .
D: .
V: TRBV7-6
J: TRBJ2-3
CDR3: CASSFRLGRDTQYF
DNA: TGTGCCAGCAGCTTTCGGCTAGGCCGAGATACGCAGTATTTT

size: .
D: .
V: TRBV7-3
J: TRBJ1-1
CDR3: CASSLGRGRNTEAFF
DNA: TGTGCCAGCAGCTTAGGCCGGGGCAGGAACACTGAAGCTTTCTTT

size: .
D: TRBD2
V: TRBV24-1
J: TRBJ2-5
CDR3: CATKPTSGGVETQYF
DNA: TGTGCAACCAAGCCCACTAGCGGGGGGGTCGAGACCCAGTACTTC

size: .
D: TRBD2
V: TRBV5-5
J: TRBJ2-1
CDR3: CASSQGLAGEQFF
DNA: TGTGCCAGCAGCCAGGGACTAGCGGGGGAGCAGTTCTTC

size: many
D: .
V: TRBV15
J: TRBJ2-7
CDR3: CATSLVGSYEQYF
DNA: TGTGCCACCAGCTTAGTTGGTTCCTACGAGCAGTACTTC

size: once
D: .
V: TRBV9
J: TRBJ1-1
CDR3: CASSVNLNTEAFF
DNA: TGTGCCAGCAGCGTAAACCTGAACACTGAAGCTTTCTTT

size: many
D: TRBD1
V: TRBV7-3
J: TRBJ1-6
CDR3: CASSLRSAGGRNSPLHF
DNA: TGTGCCAGCAGCTTAAGGTCGGCAGGGGGAAGAAATTCACCCCTCCACTTT

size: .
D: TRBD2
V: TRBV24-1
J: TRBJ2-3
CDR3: CATSAAGGPSDTQYF
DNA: TGTGCCACCAGTGCCGCGGGAGGGCCGTCAGATACGCAGTATTTT

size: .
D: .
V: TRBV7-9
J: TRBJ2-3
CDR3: CASGPGDTQYF
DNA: TGTGCCAGCGGGCCAGGGGATACGCAGTATTTT

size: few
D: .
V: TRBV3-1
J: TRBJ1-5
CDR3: CASSHSRALSNQPQHF
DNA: TGTGCCAGCAGCCACTCCCGGGCACTGAGCAATCAGCCCCAGCATTTT

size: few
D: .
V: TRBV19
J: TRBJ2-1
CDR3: CASSSGTRYNEQFF
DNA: TGTGCCAGTAGTTCTGGGACCCGATACAATGAGCAGTTCTTC